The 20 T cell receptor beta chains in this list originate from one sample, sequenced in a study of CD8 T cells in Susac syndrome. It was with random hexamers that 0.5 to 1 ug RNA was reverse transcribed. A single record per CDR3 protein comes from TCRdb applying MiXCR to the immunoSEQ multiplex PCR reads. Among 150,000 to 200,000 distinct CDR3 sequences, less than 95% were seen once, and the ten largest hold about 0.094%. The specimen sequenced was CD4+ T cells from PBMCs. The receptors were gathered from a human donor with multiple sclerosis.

CDR3 in amino acids: CASSSSLFSGNTIYF. CDR3 in DNA: TGTGCCAGCAGCTCGAGTCTATTCTCTGGAAACACCATATATTTT. The J gene is TRBJ1-3, the V gene TRBV6-5; D unclear. The CDR3 spans 15 residues. Germline V gives CDR1 MNHEY, CDR2 SVGAGI. Deletions cut 6 bases from V and 0 bases from J, with 12 bases between.

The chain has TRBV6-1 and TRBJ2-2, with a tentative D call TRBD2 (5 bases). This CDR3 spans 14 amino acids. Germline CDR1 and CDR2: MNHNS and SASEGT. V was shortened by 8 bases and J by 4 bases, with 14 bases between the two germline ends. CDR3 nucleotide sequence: TGTGCCAGCCGGACTCGGACCGTCACCGGGGAGCTGTTTTTT. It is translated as CASRTRTVTGELFF.

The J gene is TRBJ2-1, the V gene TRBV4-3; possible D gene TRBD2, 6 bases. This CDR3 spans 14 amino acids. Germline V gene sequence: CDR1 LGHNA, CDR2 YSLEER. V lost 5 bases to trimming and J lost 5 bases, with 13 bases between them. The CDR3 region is CASSDGRGNNEQFF. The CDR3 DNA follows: TGCGCCAGCAGCGATGGGCGGGGAAACAATGAGCAGTTCTTC.

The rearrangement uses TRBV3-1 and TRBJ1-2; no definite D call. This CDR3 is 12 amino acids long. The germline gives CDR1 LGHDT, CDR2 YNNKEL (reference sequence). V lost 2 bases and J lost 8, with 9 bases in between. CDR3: CASSQTLGGYTF. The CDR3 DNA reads TGTGCCAGCAGCCAAACTCTCGGGGGCTACACCTTC. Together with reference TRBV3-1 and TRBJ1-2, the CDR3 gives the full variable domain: DTAVSQTPKYLVTQMGNDKSIKCEQNLGHDTMYWYKQDSKKFLKIMFSYNNKELIINETVPNRFSPKSPDKAHLNLHINSLELGDSAVYFCASSQTLGGYTFGSGTRLTVV.

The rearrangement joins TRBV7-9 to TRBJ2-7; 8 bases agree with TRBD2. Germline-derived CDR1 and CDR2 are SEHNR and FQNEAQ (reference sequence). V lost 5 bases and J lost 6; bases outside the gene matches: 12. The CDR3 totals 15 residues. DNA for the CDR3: TGTGCCAGCAGCCTGACCGGGGGGGAGGGAGTCGAGCAGTACTTC. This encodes CASSLTGGEGVEQYF.

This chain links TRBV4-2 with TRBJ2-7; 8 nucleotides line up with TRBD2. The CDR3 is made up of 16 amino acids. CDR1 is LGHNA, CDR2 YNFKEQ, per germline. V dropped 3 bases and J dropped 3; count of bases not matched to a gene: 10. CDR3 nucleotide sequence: TGTGCCAGCAGCCATGCGACTAGCGCCATCCTCTACGAGCAGTACTTC. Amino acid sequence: CASSHATSAILYEQYF.

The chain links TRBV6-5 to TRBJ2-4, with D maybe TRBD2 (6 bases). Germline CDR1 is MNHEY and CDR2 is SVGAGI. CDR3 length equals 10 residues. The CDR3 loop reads CGAGYSIQYF. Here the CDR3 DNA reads TGTGGCGCGGGGTATTCCATTCAGTACTTC.

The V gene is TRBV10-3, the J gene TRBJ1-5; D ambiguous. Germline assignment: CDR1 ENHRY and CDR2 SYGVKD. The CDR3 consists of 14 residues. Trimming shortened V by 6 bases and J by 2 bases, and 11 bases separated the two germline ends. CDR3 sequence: CAISPGEGNQPQHF. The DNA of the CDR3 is TGTGCCATCAGCCCCGGTGAGGGCAATCAGCCCCAGCATTTT.

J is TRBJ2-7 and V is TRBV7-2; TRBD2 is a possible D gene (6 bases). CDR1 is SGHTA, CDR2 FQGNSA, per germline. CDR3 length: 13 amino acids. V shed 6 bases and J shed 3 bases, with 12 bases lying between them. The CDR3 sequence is CASRNTAGYEQYF. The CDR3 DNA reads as TGTGCCAGCAGGAACACAGCGGGCTACGAGCAGTACTTC.

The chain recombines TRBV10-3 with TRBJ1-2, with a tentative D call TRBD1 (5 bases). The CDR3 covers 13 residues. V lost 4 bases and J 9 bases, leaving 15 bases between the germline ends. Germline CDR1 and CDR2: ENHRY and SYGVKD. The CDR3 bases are TGTGCCATCAGTGGGGGGGACTTGGGGCGCTACACCTTC. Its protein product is CAISGGDLGRYTF.

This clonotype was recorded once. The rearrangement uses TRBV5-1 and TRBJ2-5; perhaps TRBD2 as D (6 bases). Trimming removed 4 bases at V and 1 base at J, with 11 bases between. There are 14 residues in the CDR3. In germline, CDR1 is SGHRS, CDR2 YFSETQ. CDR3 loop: CASSPMGGQETQYF. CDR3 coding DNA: TGCGCCAGCAGCCCGATGGGGGGCCAAGAGACCCAGTACTTC.

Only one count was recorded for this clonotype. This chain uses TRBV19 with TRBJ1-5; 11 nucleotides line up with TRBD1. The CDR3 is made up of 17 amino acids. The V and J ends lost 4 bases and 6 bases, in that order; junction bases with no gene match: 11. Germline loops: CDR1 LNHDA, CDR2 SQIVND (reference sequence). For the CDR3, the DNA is TGTGCCAGTAGTACTCGGACAGGGGGCGAGGGTGGTCAGCCCCAGCATTTT. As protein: CASSTRTGGEGGQPQHF.

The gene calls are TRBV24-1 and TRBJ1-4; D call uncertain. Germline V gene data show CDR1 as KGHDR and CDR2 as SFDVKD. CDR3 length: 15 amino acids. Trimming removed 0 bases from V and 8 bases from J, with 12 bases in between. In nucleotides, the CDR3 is TGTGCCACCAGTGATTTGCAGATAGAAGAAGAAAAACTGTTTTTT. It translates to CATSDLQIEEEKLFF.

In DNA, the CDR3 is TGTGCCAGCAGCTTGGTCGGCAGTTACTCATGGGAGACCCAGTACTTC. It codes for CASSLVGSYSWETQYF. The chain uses TRBV5-4 and TRBJ2-5; D remains unclear. Deletions cut 0 bases from V and 5 bases from J, with 17 bases between. The CDR3 is 16 residues long. CDR1 and CDR2 from the germline V gene are SGHNT and YYREEE (reference sequence).

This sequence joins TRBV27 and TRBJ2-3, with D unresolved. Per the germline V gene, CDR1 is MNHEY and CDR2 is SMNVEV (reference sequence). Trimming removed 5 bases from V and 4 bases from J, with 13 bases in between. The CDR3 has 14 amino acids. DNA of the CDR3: TGTGCCAGCAGTCCGATGTTGGGGTCAGATACGCAGTATTTT. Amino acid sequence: CASSPMLGSDTQYF.

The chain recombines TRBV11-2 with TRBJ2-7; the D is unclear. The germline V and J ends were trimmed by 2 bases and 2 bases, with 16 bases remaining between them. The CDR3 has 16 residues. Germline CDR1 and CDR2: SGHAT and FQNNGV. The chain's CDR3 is CASSLRGLDPAYEQYF. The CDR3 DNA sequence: TGTGCCAGCAGCTTAAGAGGTCTAGACCCAGCCTACGAGCAGTACTTC.

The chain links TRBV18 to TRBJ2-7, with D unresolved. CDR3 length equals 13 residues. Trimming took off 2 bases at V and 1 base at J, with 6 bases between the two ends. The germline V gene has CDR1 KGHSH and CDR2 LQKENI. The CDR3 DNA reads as TGTGCCAGCTCACCAGCTCTATCCTACGAGCAGTACTTC. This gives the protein CASSPALSYEQYF.

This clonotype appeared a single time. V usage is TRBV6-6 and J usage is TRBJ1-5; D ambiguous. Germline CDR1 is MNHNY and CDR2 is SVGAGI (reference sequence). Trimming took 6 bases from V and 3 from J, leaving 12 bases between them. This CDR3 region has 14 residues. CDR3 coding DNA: TGTGCCAGCAGCCTTGACGGAAACAATCAGCCCCAGCATTTT. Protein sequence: CASSLDGNNQPQHF.

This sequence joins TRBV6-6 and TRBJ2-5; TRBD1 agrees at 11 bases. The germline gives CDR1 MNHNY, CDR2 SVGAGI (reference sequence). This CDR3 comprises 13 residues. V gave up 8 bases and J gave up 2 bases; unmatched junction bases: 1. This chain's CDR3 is CASGDRGQETQYF. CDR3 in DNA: TGTGCCAGCGGGGACAGGGGGCAAGAGACCCAGTACTTC.

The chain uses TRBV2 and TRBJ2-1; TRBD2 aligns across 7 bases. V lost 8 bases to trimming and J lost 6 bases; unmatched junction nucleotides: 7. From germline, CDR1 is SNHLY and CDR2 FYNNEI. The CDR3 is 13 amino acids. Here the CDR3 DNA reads TGTGCCAGCGGCGAGCGGGAAGCCAATGAGCAGTTCTTC. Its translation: CASGEREANEQFF.